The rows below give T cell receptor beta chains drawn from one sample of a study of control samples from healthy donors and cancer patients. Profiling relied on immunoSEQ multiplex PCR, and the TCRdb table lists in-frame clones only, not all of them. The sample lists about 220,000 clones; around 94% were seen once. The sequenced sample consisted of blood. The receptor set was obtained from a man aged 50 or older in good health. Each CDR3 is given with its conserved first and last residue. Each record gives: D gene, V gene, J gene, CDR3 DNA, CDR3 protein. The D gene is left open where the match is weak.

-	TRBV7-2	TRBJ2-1	TGTGCCAGCAGCTCCGGGCGGGGCACAAACACGGGCGATGAGCAGTTCTTC	CASSSGRGTNTGDEQFF
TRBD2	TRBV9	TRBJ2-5	TGTGCCAGCAGCCCTAGACTAGCCCAAGAGACCCAGTACTTC	CASSPRLAQETQYF
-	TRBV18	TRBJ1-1	TGTGCCAGCTCACCACAGGGATCGAACACTGAAGCTTTCTTT	CASSPQGSNTEAFF
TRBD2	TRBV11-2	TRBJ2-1	TGTGCCAGCAGCCCCGAGCGGGGGGGCGGGAATGAGCAGTTCTTC	CASSPERGGGNEQFF
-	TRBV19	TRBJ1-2	TGTGCCAGTAGTATCGTCCAACTTGGTGGCTACACCTTC	CASSIVQLGGYTF
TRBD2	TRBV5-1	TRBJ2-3	TGCGCCAGCAGCAGGGCGGCTAGCGGGGGGGCAGTAGATACGCAGTATTTT	CASSRAASGGAVDTQYF
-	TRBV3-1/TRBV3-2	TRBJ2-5	TGTGCCAGCAGCCAAGAGTTCTCCGGGACTCAAAAAGAGACCCAGTACTTC	CASSQEFSGTQKETQYF
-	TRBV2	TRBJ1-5	TGTGCCAGCAGCGCCGACAGTCACGGCAATCAGCCCCAGCATTTT	CASSADSHGNQPQHF
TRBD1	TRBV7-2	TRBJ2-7	TGTGCCAGCAGCCAAAGACAGGGGGCGCGAGAGCAGTACTTC	CASSQRQGAREQYF
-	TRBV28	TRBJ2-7	TGTGCCAGCAGGGGGGGACACGAGCAGTACTTC	CASRGGHEQYF
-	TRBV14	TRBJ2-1	TGTGCCAGCAGCCGTCATGGGGGGGGGCTTGAGCAGTTCTTC	CASSRHGGGLEQFF
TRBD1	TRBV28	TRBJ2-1	TGTGCCAGCAGTTTATGGACCGGAACAGGGGGAAACGATGAGCAGTTCTTC	CASSLWTGTGGNDEQFF
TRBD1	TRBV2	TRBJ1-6	TGTGCCAGCAGTGAAAAACAGGGGAATTCACCCCTCCACTTT	CASSEKQGNSPLHF
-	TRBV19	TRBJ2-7	TGTGCCAGTAGTATGATTGGCCTCTACGAGCAGTACTTC	CASSMIGLYEQYF